One T cell receptor beta chain is described in this entry. The data were taken from a study of blood T cell repertoires in COVID-19. About the study: Samples came from the United States, Italy and Spain, spanning acute and convalescent COVID-19. PBMCs, B-cell-depleted T cells, or T cells provided the cDNA or gDNA that made up the material.

This CDR3 contains 15 residues. Germline V gene sequence: CDR1 MGHRA, CDR2 YSYEKL. Trimming pared 2 bases from V and 7 bases from J, leaving 17 bases between. Methods used by the authors: Reference gene primer amplification in the assay estimated nucleated cell counts. Profiled with immunoSEQ multiplex PCR; TCRdb holds only in-frame clones, not every one. D and trimming were read from the DNA, whereas the V and J calls and clone size are those reported in that table. The sample records roughly 100,000 clones, roughly 81% being singletons. The sequenced material came from peripheral blood. This TCR derives from a woman between 70 and 85 years old with acute or convalescent COVID-19. The chain couples TRBV4-1 to TRBJ1-2; D gene unclear. The CDR3 nucleotides read TGCGCCAGCAGCCAATCACAGATGGCCCCCCTTGGCTACACCTTC. This gives the protein CASSQSQMAPLGYTF.